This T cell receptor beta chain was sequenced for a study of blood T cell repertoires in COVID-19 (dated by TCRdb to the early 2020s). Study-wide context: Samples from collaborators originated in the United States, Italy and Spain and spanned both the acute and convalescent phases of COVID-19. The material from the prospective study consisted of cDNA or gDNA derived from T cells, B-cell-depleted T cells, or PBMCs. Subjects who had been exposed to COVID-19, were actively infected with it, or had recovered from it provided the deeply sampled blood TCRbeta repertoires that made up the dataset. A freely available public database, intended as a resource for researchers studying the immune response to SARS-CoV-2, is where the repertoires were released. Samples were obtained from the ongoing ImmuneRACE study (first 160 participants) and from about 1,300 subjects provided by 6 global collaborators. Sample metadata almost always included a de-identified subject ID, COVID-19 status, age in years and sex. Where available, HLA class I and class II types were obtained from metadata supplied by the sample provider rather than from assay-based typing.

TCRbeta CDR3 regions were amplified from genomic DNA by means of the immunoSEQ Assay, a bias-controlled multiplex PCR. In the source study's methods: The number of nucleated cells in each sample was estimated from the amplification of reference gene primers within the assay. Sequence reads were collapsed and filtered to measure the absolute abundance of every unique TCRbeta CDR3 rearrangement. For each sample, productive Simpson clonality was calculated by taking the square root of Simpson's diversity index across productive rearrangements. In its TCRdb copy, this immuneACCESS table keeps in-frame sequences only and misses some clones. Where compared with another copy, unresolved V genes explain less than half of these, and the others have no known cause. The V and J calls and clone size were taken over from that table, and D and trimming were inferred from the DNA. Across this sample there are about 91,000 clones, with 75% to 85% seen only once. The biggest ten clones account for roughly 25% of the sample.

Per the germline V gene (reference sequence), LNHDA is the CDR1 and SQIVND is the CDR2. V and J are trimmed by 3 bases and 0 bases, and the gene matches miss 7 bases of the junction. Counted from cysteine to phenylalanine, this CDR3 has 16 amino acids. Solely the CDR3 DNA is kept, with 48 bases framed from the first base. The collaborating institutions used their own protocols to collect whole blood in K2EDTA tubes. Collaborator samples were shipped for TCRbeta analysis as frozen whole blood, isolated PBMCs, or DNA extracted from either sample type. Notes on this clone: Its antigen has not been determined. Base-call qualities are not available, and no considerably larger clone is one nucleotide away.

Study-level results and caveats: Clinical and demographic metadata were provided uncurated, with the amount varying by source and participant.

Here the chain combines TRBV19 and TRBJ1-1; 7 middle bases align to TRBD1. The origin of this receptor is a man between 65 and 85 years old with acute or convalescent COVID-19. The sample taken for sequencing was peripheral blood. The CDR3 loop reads CASSIGTAQLNTEAFF. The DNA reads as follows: TGTGCCAGTAGTATTGGGACAGCGCAACTGAACACTGAAGCTTTCTTT.